These 29 T cell receptor beta chains originate from one sample sequenced in a study of T cell changes during pregnancy in multiple sclerosis. Sequencing was performed with immunoSEQ multiplex PCR; in TCRdb, only in-frame clones are kept and a portion is missing. The data hold 55,000 to 75,000 clones, with 90% to 95% observed a single time. The sample was CD8+ T cells from peripheral blood mononuclear cells, taken in the second trimester of pregnancy. The receptors were sampled from a female donor with multiple sclerosis, enrolled in a pregnancy study.

The chain recombines TRBV11-3 with TRBJ2-1; 11 nucleotides align to TRBD2. The germline CDR1 and CDR2 sequences are SGHNT and YENEEA. V lost 5 bases to trimming and J lost 0 bases; unmatched junction nucleotides: 3. The CDR3 runs to 16 residues. The DNA of the CDR3 is TGTGCCAGCAGCCAAGGACTAGCGGGCTCCTACAATGAGCAGTTCTTC. Translation: CASSQGLAGSYNEQFF.

The genes are TRBV29-1 and TRBJ2-7; 8 bases line up with TRBD1. Germline CDR1 reads SQVTM; CDR2 reads ANQGSEA. J was trimmed by 7 bases and V by 6 bases; bases with no gene match: 11. There are 13 residues in the CDR3. CDR3 in amino acids: CSVRTRGHGEQYF. For the CDR3, the DNA is TGCAGCGTGAGGACCAGGGGGCACGGGGAGCAGTACTTC.

This clone was counted once. The chain has TRBV7-9 and TRBJ2-1, with 12 bases fitting TRBD2. Germline-derived CDR1 and CDR2 are SEHNR and FQNEAQ (reference sequence). With 6 bases clipped from V and 6 bases from J, the junction kept 9 bases outside the gene matches. The CDR3 sequence is 16 residues long. The CDR3 nucleotides are TGTGCCAGCAGGCCGACTAGCGGGAGAGGTCTCAATGAGCAGTTCTTC. Translation: CASRPTSGRGLNEQFF. The variable domain in full, with the rest retrieved from reference TRBV7-9 and TRBJ2-1, is DTGVSQNPRHKITKRGQNVTFRCDPISEHNRLYWYRQTLGQGPEFLTYFQNEAQLEKSRLLSDRFSAERPKGSFSTLEIQRTEQGDSAMYLCASRPTSGRGLNEQFFGPGTRLTVL.

This chain connects TRBV30 to TRBJ2-7; perhaps TRBD2 as D (5 bases). The germline gives CDR1 GTSNPN, CDR2 SVGIG (reference sequence). The CDR3 length is 13 residues. V was pared by 0 bases and J by 4 bases, with 10 bases between. The CDR3: CAWSVGLKYEQYF. CDR3 coding DNA: TGTGCCTGGAGTGTAGGACTGAAATACGAGCAGTACTTC.

This clone was seen once. This rearrangement joins TRBV28 to TRBJ2-7, with TRBD2 matching 7 bases. This CDR3 spans 17 amino acids. V lost 5 bases to trimming and J lost 2 bases; unmatched junction nucleotides: 15. In germline, CDR1 is MDHEN, CDR2 SYDVKM. The chain's CDR3 is CASSPLWGGDLPYEQYF. Here the CDR3 DNA reads TGTGCCAGCAGTCCTTTGTGGGGGGGGGACTTACCCTACGAGCAGTACTTC.

The chain has TRBV27 and TRBJ1-5; 8 bases line up with TRBD1. The junction had 10 bases not matched to a gene; V was cut back by 6 bases and J by 6 bases. The CDR3 is made up of 15 amino acids. Germline V CDR1 and CDR2: MNHEY, SMNVEV (reference sequence). CDR3 nucleotide sequence: TGTGCCAGCAGGCCTGGACAGGGTGGTCGTCAGCCCCAGCATTTT. It yields the protein CASRPGQGGRQPQHF.

The gene calls are TRBV5-1 and TRBJ1-2; unclear D gene. V was pared by 2 bases and J by 13 bases, with 18 bases between. Germline values: CDR1 SGHRS, CDR2 YFSETQ. This CDR3 has 13 amino acids. The CDR3 sequence: CASSFTDLKRSTF. In nucleotides, the CDR3 is TGCGCCAGCAGCTTTACGGACTTGAAAAGGTCCACCTTC.

The chain couples TRBV7-6 to TRBJ2-7; 11 nucleotides match TRBD2. V dropped 1 base and J dropped 0; count of bases not matched to a gene: 8. The CDR3 loop spans 18 amino acids. Germline V gene sequence: CDR1 SGHVS, CDR2 FNYEAQ. In DNA, the CDR3 is TGTGCCAGCAGCTTAGAAGGTCTAGCGGGAGGCAACTCCTACGAGCAGTACTTC. Translation: CASSLEGLAGGNSYEQYF. The whole variable domain, filled in from reference TRBV7-6 and TRBJ2-7, reads GAGVSQSPRYKVTKRGQDVALRCDPISGHVSLYWYRQALGQGPEFLTYFNYEAQQDKSGLPNDRFSAERPEGSISTLTIQRTEQRDSAMYRCASSLEGLAGGNSYEQYFGPGTRLTVT.

This chain links TRBV13 with TRBJ2-2; tentatively, D is TRBD2 (6 bases). V was trimmed by 4 bases and J by 2 bases, leaving 14 bases between them. This CDR3 is 16 amino acids long. Per the germline V gene, CDR1 is PRHDT and CDR2 is FYEKMQ (reference sequence). For the CDR3, the DNA is TGTGCCAGCAGCTCACCAGGGAGGCCCAACACCGGGGAGCTGTTTTTT. Protein: CASSSPGRPNTGELFF.

To note about this clone: This CDR3 fails to terminate in the conserved phenylalanine or tryptophan, so it likely reflects a read error. The DNA is left out, because the CDR3 cannot be placed on it with certainty; the CDR3 is given as TCRdb lists it. The chain combines TRBV21-1 with TRBJ1-2. TRBV21-1 is tagged as a pseudogene. The CDR3 contains 10 residues when both ends are counted. CDR3 region: CASSKAQRVP.

As for this clone: An end of the junction does not agree with germline; a read error may underlie this. This rearrangement joins TRBV15 to TRBJ1-5, with a tentative D call TRBD1 (5 bases). Germline V gene lookup returns CDR1 LNHNV and CDR2 YYDKDF (reference sequence). The CDR3 runs 17 residues. CDR3 in amino acids: CATSGERQKYSNQPQHF. CDR3 in DNA: TGTGCCACCAGCGGAGAAAGACAGAAATATAGCAATCAGCCCCAGCATTTT.

J is TRBJ2-3 and V is TRBV6-4; 9 nucleotides align to TRBD2. With 2 bases clipped from V and 3 bases from J, the junction kept 3 bases outside the gene matches. CDR1 and CDR2 from the germline V gene are MRHNA and SNTAGT. The CDR3 is 15 amino acids. Here the CDR3 DNA reads TGTGCCAGCAGTGACGGAGCGGGAGGAACAGATACGCAGTATTTT. It specifies CASSDGAGGTDTQYF.

This clone was observed a single time. The genes are TRBV28 and TRBJ1-1; 9 bases map to TRBD1. From germline, CDR1 is MDHEN and CDR2 SYDVKM. V shed 2 bases and J 4 bases; nucleotides not matched to a gene: 8. CDR3 length: 16 residues. CDR3 loop: CASSLHFSTGGTEAFF. The CDR3 bases are TGTGCCAGCAGTTTACATTTTTCGACAGGGGGCACTGAAGCTTTCTTT.

V and J are TRBV29-1 and TRBJ2-2; D not resolved. V was shortened by 2 bases and J by 0 bases, with 10 bases between the two germline ends. Germline V gene sequence: CDR1 SQVTM, CDR2 ANQGSEA. The CDR3 length is 15 residues. DNA of the CDR3: TGCAGCGTTGAATACGTCGGTACGAACACCGGGGAGCTGTTTTTT. Translation gives CSVEYVGTNTGELFF.

The J gene is TRBJ2-2, the V gene TRBV7-3; TRBD2 agrees at 7 bases. Germline V gene lookup returns CDR1 SGHTA and CDR2 FQGTGA. Trimming cost V 5 bases and J 6 bases; bases outside gene matches: 6. CDR3 length: 14 residues. The CDR3 loop is CASSPDAGAGELFF. CDR3 DNA sequence: TGTGCCAGCAGCCCTGACGCGGGGGCCGGGGAGCTGTTTTTT.

The chain carries TRBV25-1 and TRBJ1-1; 9 positions agree with TRBD1. The CDR3 covers 16 residues. Germline CDR1 MGHDK, CDR2 SYGVNS. Unmatched junction bases numbered 5, after V lost 2 bases and J lost 1 base. CDR3 region: CASSERGQGPNTEAFF. The CDR3 nucleotides read TGTGCCAGCAGTGAACGGGGACAGGGACCGAACACTGAAGCTTTCTTT.

The V and J genes are TRBV19 and TRBJ1-1; TRBD1 matches at 10 bases. V dropped 5 bases and J dropped 7; count of bases not matched to a gene: 7. CDR3 length: 14 residues. CDR1 LNHDA and CDR2 SQIVND come from the germline V gene (reference sequence). CDR3: CASSWTGGRNEAFF. In DNA, the CDR3 is TGTGCCAGTAGTTGGACAGGGGGGAGGAATGAAGCTTTCTTT.

The rearrangement uses TRBV27 and TRBJ2-7; TRBD1 agrees at 8 bases. CDR3 size: 15 residues. The germline V gene has CDR1 MNHEY and CDR2 SMNVEV (reference sequence). With 6 bases clipped from V and 2 bases from J, the junction kept 9 bases outside the gene matches. The CDR3 loop reads CASSLVETGAYEQYF. In DNA, the CDR3 is TGTGCCAGCAGCTTGGTCGAGACAGGGGCCTACGAGCAGTACTTC.

The chain carries TRBV27 and TRBJ2-7, with unresolved D. The V gene lost 4 bases and the J gene lost 3 bases, with 7 bases spanning the gap. The CDR3 has 12 amino acids. Germline values: CDR1 MNHEY, CDR2 SMNVEV (reference sequence). The chain's CDR3 is CASSSPLYEQYF. CDR3 DNA sequence: TGTGCCAGCAGTTCCCCCCTCTACGAGCAGTACTTC.

The chain carries TRBV29-1 and TRBJ1-2; D ambiguous. This CDR3 spans 10 amino acids. The germline V and J ends were trimmed by 2 bases and 8 bases, with 6 bases remaining between them. Looked up from germline, CDR1 is SQVTM and CDR2 is ANQGSEA. CDR3 in DNA: TGCAGCGTTGAATTGAGGGGCTACACCTTC. Its protein product is CSVELRGYTF.

V usage is TRBV21-1 and J usage is TRBJ2-3; the D call TRBD1 from the table was never checked on the DNA. TRBV21-1 is reported as a pseudogene. The CDR3 length is 15 residues. CDR3 DNA sequence: TGTGCCAGCAGCAGAAGGACAGGATTCACAGATACGCAGTATTTT. Translation: CASSRRTGFTDTQYF.

The chain joins TRBV19 to TRBJ1-1; the D is unclear. Per the germline V gene, CDR1 is LNHDA and CDR2 is SQIVND (reference sequence). Trimming cost V 4 bases and J 1 base, with 13 bases left between them. CDR3 length equals 15 residues. The CDR3 region has the DNA TGTGCCAGTAGTAGAGCGCCAGTAGAGAACACTGAAGCTTTCTTT. It yields the protein CASSRAPVENTEAFF.

The V gene is TRBV2, the J gene TRBJ1-1, with D tentatively TRBD1 (5 bases). CDR3 size: 19 residues. V was trimmed by 0 bases and J by 5 bases, leaving 25 bases between them. Germline assignment: CDR1 SNHLY and CDR2 FYNNEI. The CDR3 sequence is CASSEALPAAGNMVTEAFF. The CDR3 coding sequence is TGTGCCAGCAGTGAAGCGCTTCCGGCGGCAGGGAATATGGTGACTGAAGCTTTCTTT. The whole variable domain, filled in from reference TRBV2 and TRBJ1-1, reads EPEVTQTPSHQVTQMGQEVILRCVPISNHLYFYWYRQILGQKVEFLVSFYNNEISEKSEIFDDQFSVERPDGSNFTLKIRSTKLEDSAMYFCASSEALPAAGNMVTEAFFGQGTRLTVV.

This sequence joins TRBV19 and TRBJ2-2; the match to TRBD1 covers 7 bases. Trimming cost V 6 bases and J 4 bases; bases outside gene matches: 5. The length of the CDR3 is 14 residues. Germline V CDR1 and CDR2: LNHDA, SQIVND (reference sequence). The CDR3 reads CASSPGTATGELFF. The CDR3 nucleotides are TGTGCCAGTAGCCCCGGGACAGCCACCGGGGAGCTGTTTTTT.

The V call is TRBV5-4, the J call TRBJ2-7; D might be TRBD2 (5 bases). Deletions cut 4 bases from V and 2 bases from J, with 13 bases between. Germline assignment: CDR1 SGHNT and CDR2 YYREEE (reference sequence). CDR3 length: 14 amino acids. The CDR3 DNA reads TGTGCCAGCAGCCTCGAGGGCCTGGCCTACGAGCAGTACTTC. Translation gives CASSLEGLAYEQYF.

The chain is built from TRBV6-1 and TRBJ2-2, with D tentatively TRBD1 (6 bases). Germline CDR1 reads MNHNS; CDR2 reads SASEGT. V gave up 0 bases and J gave up 4 bases, with 9 bases separating them. The CDR3 spans 15 residues. In DNA form, the CDR3 reads TGTGCCAGCAGTGAAGCGGTAGGGGGCACCGGGGAGCTGTTTTTT. This codes for CASSEAVGGTGELFF.

CDR3 in amino acids: CAWESTGSNYGYTF. The CDR3 bases are TGTGCCTGGGAAAGTACAGGGTCGAACTATGGCTACACCTTC. This chain joins TRBV30 and TRBJ1-2; D perhaps matches TRBD1 (6 bases). The V end lost 5 bases, the J end lost 2 bases, and 15 bases lay between the germline ends. Germline V lookup: CDR1 GTSNPN, CDR2 SVGIG (reference sequence). The CDR3 spans 14 residues. Combining the CDR3 with reference TRBV30 and TRBJ1-2 gives the whole variable domain SQTIHQWPATLVQPVGSPLSLECTVEGTSNPNLYWYRQAAGRGLQLLFYSVGIGQISSEVPQNLSASRPQDRQFILSSKKLLLSDSGFYLCAWESTGSNYGYTFGSGTRLTVV.

The J gene is TRBJ1-3, the V gene TRBV11-2; perhaps TRBD1 as D (5 bases). The ends were cut back, 5 bases at V and 0 bases at J, with 11 bases in the middle. The CDR3 is made up of 15 amino acids. Germline V gene sequence: CDR1 SGHAT, CDR2 FQNNGV. DNA for the CDR3: TGTGCCAGCAGCCTGACAGCCAGCTCTGGAAACACCATATATTTT. Translating gives CASSLTASSGNTIYF. The entire variable domain, with the rest obtained from reference TRBV11-2 and TRBJ1-3, is as follows: EAGVAQSPRYKIIEKRQSVAFWCNPISGHATLYWYQQILGQGPKLLIQFQNNGVVDDSQLPKDRFSAERLKGVDSTLKIQPAKLEDSAVYLCASSLTASSGNTIYFGEGSWLTVV.

This chain joins TRBV7-9 and TRBJ1-2; 8 bases fit TRBD1. Per the germline V gene, CDR1 is SEHNR and CDR2 is FQNEAQ (reference sequence). The CDR3 extends over 14 amino acids. Trimming at V came to 4 bases and at J to 5 bases, leaving 6 bases not matched to a gene. The CDR3 sequence is CASSSSGGMYGYTF. CDR3 nucleotides: TGTGCCAGCAGCTCATCAGGGGGCATGTATGGCTACACCTTC.